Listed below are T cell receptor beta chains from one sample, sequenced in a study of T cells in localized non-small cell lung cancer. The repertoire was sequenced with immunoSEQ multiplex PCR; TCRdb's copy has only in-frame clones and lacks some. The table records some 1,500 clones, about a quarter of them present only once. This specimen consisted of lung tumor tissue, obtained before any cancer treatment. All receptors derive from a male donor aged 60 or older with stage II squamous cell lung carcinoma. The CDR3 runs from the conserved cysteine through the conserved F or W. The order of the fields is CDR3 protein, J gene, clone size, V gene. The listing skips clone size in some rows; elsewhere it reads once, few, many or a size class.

CASSPPAGQGFEQYF TRBJ2-7 . TRBV18
CAISESFSGQQYF TRBJ2-7 . TRBV10-3
CASSYSEGGAYNQPQHF TRBJ1-5 large TRBV6-8
CASSSFGTGAGFTEAFF TRBJ1-1 . TRBV25-1
CASSQDRGAPEAFF TRBJ1-1 large TRBV4-1
CAWFRADTQYF TRBJ2-3 few TRBV30
CASSQDLMRVQDYGYTF TRBJ1-2 few TRBV4-1
CASRTTGGRETQYF TRBJ2-5 . TRBV11-3
CASNLDMGGGTYEQYF TRBJ2-7 . TRBV28
CASSETTAQYF TRBJ2-7 . TRBV6-7
CASSANLQGPRGTFF TRBJ1-1 . TRBV6-8
CASSYEDRRNIQYF TRBJ2-4 medium-sized TRBV6-8
CASRGDTGELFF TRBJ2-2 . TRBV9
CASSYSARWAGEAFF TRBJ1-1 few TRBV6-8
CASSLVPSPYEQYF TRBJ2-7 large TRBV11-3
CASSLESPPDPIEAFF TRBJ1-1 . TRBV5-1
CASRLGQGNYEQYF TRBJ2-7 few TRBV9
CASSLALAGADTQYF TRBJ2-3 . TRBV7-6
CASSFRTGEREKLFF TRBJ1-4 medium-sized TRBV11-3
CAWRTGRVYGYTF TRBJ1-2 . TRBV30
CASSSGQGAFQPQHF TRBJ1-5 few TRBV11-3
CASSLGTVLTRGLSEQYF TRBJ2-7 few TRBV9
CASSLQGKGGEQFF TRBJ2-1 once TRBV9
CASSQEGAGNPYEQYF TRBJ2-7 few TRBV7-2
CSARMAGRNTEAFF TRBJ1-1 . TRBV29-1
CASSDVLAGELFF TRBJ2-2 . TRBV10-2
CASSPQDYNEQFF TRBJ2-1 . TRBV18
CASSEWDPPDTEAFF TRBJ1-1 few TRBV5-1
CASSYLGDSPLHF TRBJ1-6 . TRBV6-8
CASSRAGVYGYTF TRBJ1-2 . TRBV28
CASTLRGEAFF TRBJ1-1 . TRBV19
CASRLTGDTEAFF TRBJ1-1 few TRBV7-1
CASSGGTLNYGYTF TRBJ1-2 large TRBV6-8
CASSLDRGTETQYF TRBJ2-5 . TRBV6-8
CASSYELHYGYTF TRBJ1-2 . TRBV6-8
CASSWTVESGELFF TRBJ2-2 . TRBV28
CASSRRVDGNSPLHF TRBJ1-6 few TRBV19
CASSSTSGPQDEQYF TRBJ2-7 . TRBV25-1
CAISESGNEQYF TRBJ2-7 . TRBV10-3
CASSLESGRLTHEQYF TRBJ2-7 few TRBV11-3
CASRPQGGLSTDTQYF TRBJ2-3 . TRBV2
CASSNALAGPRDGELFF TRBJ2-2 medium-sized TRBV7-7
CASSMVVPSYEQYF TRBJ2-7 . TRBV19
CASSLAALSNQPQHF TRBJ1-5 few TRBV28
CSGGTSGEWGVLDTQYF TRBJ2-3 . TRBV29-1
CASSLVDRETGELFF TRBJ2-2 few TRBV7-5
CASSFPGQGAPEQYF TRBJ2-7 . TRBV11-3
CASSSDGGGADEQFF TRBJ2-1 . TRBV5-1
CASSLGTSVETQYF TRBJ2-5 . TRBV7-5
CASSLVAGSNEKLFF TRBJ1-4 few TRBV7-7
CASSYESGGGPPYEQYF TRBJ2-7 few TRBV6-8
CASSWGPAYEQYF TRBJ2-7 . TRBV9
CASSWTGTSGENEQFF TRBJ2-1 medium-sized TRBV11-3